This T cell receptor beta chain stems from a study of shared clonotypes between healthy human individuals. On the study more broadly: The donor pool was made up of a couple of women and a few men aged 18 to 49.

The authors ran the assay at deep level. In the original workflow: Filtering differed for immunoSEQ, which gave only junction sequences without quality scores. Repertoires were generated with immunoSEQ multiplex PCR, while TCRdb's copy carries only in-frame clones and drops some. D and trimming were read from the DNA, whereas the V and J calls and clone size are those reported in that table. The data show around 2.3 million clones, approximately 95% seen once. The V end lost 5 bases, the J end lost 4 bases, and 11 bases lay between the germline ends. This CDR3 has 13 residues. Germline V gives CDR1 PRHDT, CDR2 FYEKMQ (reference sequence).

The V and J genes are TRBV13 and TRBJ2-5; maybe TRBD1 (6 bases). The receptor was isolated from a young man in good health. Sequenced sample: naive CD4+ T cells sorted from blood. Indicated subset: CD45RA+ positively selected. The CDR3 protein is CASSLQGRETQYF. The CDR3 DNA is TGTGCCAGCAGCCTACAGGGTAGAGAGACCCAGTACTTC.